The source of this TCR beta chain is a study of T cell clonality in common variable immunodeficiency. The data were produced by immunoSEQ multiplex PCR, yet TCRdb's version contains in-frame clones alone and is incomplete. Found here are under 45,000 clones, no singletons; the ten largest cover roughly 3.5%. The CDR3 sequence is 13 residues long. V was pared by 6 bases and J by 7 bases, with 16 bases between. The V gene's germline CDR1 is GTSNPN and CDR2 SVGIG (reference sequence). This clone has ten or more counts. The CDR3 end lies 3 residues beyond the end of the read and is filled in from the germline J gene.

The sequence was collected from a person aged 18-70 years in good health. Sequenced input: peripheral blood mononuclear cells. The chain carries TRBV30 and TRBJ1-5; the D is unclear. CDR3 sequence reads: CACSWSGYQPQHF. The part of the CDR3 DNA that was read is TGTGCCTGCTCTTGGTCGGGGTACCAGCCC. The whole variable domain, filled in from reference TRBV30 and TRBJ1-5, reads SQTIHQWPATLVQPVGSPLSLECTVEGTSNPNLYWYRQAAGRGLQLLFYSVGIGQISSEVPQNLSASRPQDRQFILSSKKLLLSDSGFYLCACSWSGYQPQHFGDGTRLSIL.